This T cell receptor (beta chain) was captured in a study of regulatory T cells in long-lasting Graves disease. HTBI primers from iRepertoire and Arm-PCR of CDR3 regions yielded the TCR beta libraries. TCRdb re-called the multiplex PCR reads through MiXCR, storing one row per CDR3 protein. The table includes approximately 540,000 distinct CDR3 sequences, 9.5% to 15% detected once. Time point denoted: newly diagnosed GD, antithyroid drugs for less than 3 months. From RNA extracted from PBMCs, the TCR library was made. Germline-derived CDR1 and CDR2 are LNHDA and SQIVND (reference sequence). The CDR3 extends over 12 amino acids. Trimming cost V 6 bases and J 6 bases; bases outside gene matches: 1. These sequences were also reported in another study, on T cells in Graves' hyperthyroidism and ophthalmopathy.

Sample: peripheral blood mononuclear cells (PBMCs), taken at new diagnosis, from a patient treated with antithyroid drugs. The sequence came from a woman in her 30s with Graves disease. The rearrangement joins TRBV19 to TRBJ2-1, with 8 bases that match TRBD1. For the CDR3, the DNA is TGTGCCAGTAGACAGGGGGTCAATGAGCAGTTCTTC. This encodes CASRQGVNEQFF.